Sequencing of this TCR beta chain was carried out in a study of response to subunit inactivated influenza vaccine. General study results and limits: Authors suggested each seasonal flu vaccination may recruit only limited numbers of new T cells.

TCRdb passed the RT-PCR reads through MiXCR, listing each CDR3 protein once. The data hold 500,000 to 750,000 distinct CDR3 sequences, with around 15% observed a single time. Germline CDR1 MDHEN, CDR2 SYDVKM. The V segment lost 4 bases and the J segment 2 bases; nucleotides outside the gene matches: 5. The CDR3 length is 15 residues. This clonotype was seen only once. Its specificity is unknown. This sequence was found in a man in his forties or fifties who received an inactivated influenza vaccine. The chain joins TRBV28 to TRBJ2-7, with TRBD2 identical over 10 bases. The material sequenced was PBMCs from blood, taken roughly 12 days after vaccination. The CDR3 nucleotides are TGTGCCAGCAGTTCCATTCTAGCGGGAGCCTACGAGCAGTACTTC. This sequence encodes CASSSILAGAYEQYF.